This TCR beta chain was observed in a study of long-term antiretroviral therapy in people with HIV. Study overall: The oldest samples precede the 2015 immediate-ART recommendation by about a decade.

The assay used was immunoSEQ (version v3.0), run at survey level. Repertoires were generated with immunoSEQ multiplex PCR, while TCRdb's copy carries only in-frame clones and drops some. The sample yields around 26,000 clones, just over 90% seen once. Germline lookup yields CDR1 SGDLS and CDR2 YYNGEE. Germline trimming cut 0 bases from V and 3 bases from J; bases unmatched to any gene: 1. The CDR3 loop spans 15 amino acids. No donor had fewer than one pre-ART PBMC sample or fewer than two post-ART PBMC samples. Cryopreserved PBMC, at about 0.85-11 million per sample, were present before DNA extraction. Study observations and caveats: HIV repertoires covered narrower CDR3 length ranges than controls did.

Note on this clone: Its antigen is currently unknown. The sample holds other DNA sequences that translate to the same CDR3.

The chain carries TRBV9 and TRBJ2-3; 10 bases agree with TRBD2. Specimen: unsorted PBMCs, collected 7.6 years after starting antiretroviral therapy. This clonotype originated in a woman aged 40 to 50 with HIV. The CDR3 region is CASSVGLAGTDTQYF. In DNA form, the CDR3 reads TGTGCCAGCAGCGTAGGACTAGCGGGTACAGATACGCAGTATTTT.